What follows are 10 T cell receptor beta chains derived from one specimen sequenced in a study of human T cells and chemical hapten exposure. TCRdb re-derived calls from the RACE reads in MiXCR, one entry per CDR3 protein. In the table there are roughly 180,000 distinct CDR3 sequences, about 14% of which are singletons. The time point was: patch test 1, 2 weeks after DPC sensitization. The treatment: therapeutic diphenylcyclopropenone sensitization with weekly scalp DPC. The input for sequencing was whole blood, taken in connection with sensitization to the hapten diphenylcyclopropenone (DPC). The receptors come from a woman aged 25 to 45 with alopecia areata. Some clones in this sample may be carry-over from other donors' samples.

This clonotype was observed many times. V gene TRBV28 combines with J gene TRBJ1-1, with D unclear. The CDR3 contains 12 residues. Germline lookup yields CDR1 MDHEN and CDR2 SYDVKM. CDR3: CEVASVNTEAFF. CDR3 DNA: TGTGAGGTGGCGAGTGTCAACACTGAAGCTTTCTTT.

The V and J genes are TRBV29-1 and TRBJ1-4; D gene uncertain. CDR3 length: 11 amino acids. V dropped 6 bases and J dropped 0 bases, with 2 bases sitting between them. Germline CDR1 is SQVTM and CDR2 is ANQGSEA. CDR3 sequence (DNA): TGCAGCGTGTCAACTAATGAAAAACTGTTTTTT. It specifies CSVSTNEKLFF.

This clonotype was seen ten or more times. The chain couples TRBV6-5 to TRBJ1-4, with D perhaps TRBD1 (6 bases). V dropped 5 bases and J dropped 0 bases, with 10 bases sitting between them. The CDR3 loop spans 15 amino acids. Germline CDR1 MNHEY, CDR2 SVGAGI. The CDR3 coding sequence is TGTGCCAGCAGTCGCAACAGGGCAACTAATGAAAAACTGTTTTTT. As protein: CASSRNRATNEKLFF.

This clonotype has just a few counts. V is TRBV20-1 and J is TRBJ1-5; D possibly corresponds to TRBD1 (5 bases). Germline assignment: CDR1 DFQATT and CDR2 SNEGSKA (reference sequence). V was trimmed by 0 bases and J by 3 bases, leaving 9 bases between them. This CDR3 has 14 residues. CDR3 DNA sequence: TGCAGTGCTAGAGATGGCAGGGTCAATCAGCCCCAGCATTTT. This sequence encodes CSARDGRVNQPQHF.

V and J are TRBV10-3 and TRBJ2-2, with a tentative D call TRBD2 (5 bases). This CDR3 spans 17 amino acids. The ends were cut back, 10 bases at V and 1 base at J, with 22 bases in the middle. Germline V gives CDR1 ENHRY, CDR2 SYGVKD. CDR3 in amino acids: CATSLLDSLLNTGELFF. The CDR3 DNA sequence: TGTGCCACTAGCTTATTAGATTCTCTATTGAACACCGGGGAGCTGTTTTTT.

This clonotype was seen a handful of times. The chain carries TRBV19 and TRBJ1-4; 7 bases fit TRBD1. CDR3 size: 17 residues. Germline CDR1 and CDR2: LNHDA and SQIVND (reference sequence). Losses at the gene ends were 8 bases for V and 5 bases for J; bases not matched to a gene: 17. CDR3 sequence: CASANRDSHPDNEKLFF. The CDR3 DNA reads TGTGCCAGTGCCAACCGGGACAGTCATCCAGACAATGAAAAACTGTTTTTT. The full variable domain, completed using reference TRBV19 and TRBJ1-4, is DGGITQSPKYLFRKEGQNVTLSCEQNLNHDAMYWYRQDPGQGLRLIYYSQIVNDFQKGDIAEGYSVSREKKESFPLTVTSAQKNPTAFYLCASANRDSHPDNEKLFFGSGTQLSVL.

This clonotype was picked up many times. The chain uses TRBV28 and TRBJ2-5; D unresolved. The CDR3 has 14 amino acids. The germline gives CDR1 MDHEN, CDR2 SYDVKM. The V and J ends lost 5 bases and 1 base respectively, with 11 bases between them. The CDR3 DNA reads as TGTGCCAGCAGTCCGGGCCAAGCCCAAGAGACCCAGTACTTC. This translates into CASSPGQAQETQYF.

The sample holds many counts of this clonotype. The chain uses TRBV5-1 and TRBJ2-7, with D unclear. In germline, CDR1 is SGHRS, CDR2 YFSETQ. The V gene lost 1 base and the J gene lost 7 bases, with 12 bases spanning the gap. The length of the CDR3 is 13 residues. The CDR3 region has the DNA TGCGCCAGCAGCTTGATAGGTCGTGAGGAGCAGTACTTC. Its protein is CASSLIGREEQYF.

A few counts support this clonotype. V and J are TRBV20-1 and TRBJ2-5; D uncertain. The CDR3 has 12 residues. The V end lost 3 bases, the J end lost 3 bases, and 8 bases lay between the germline ends. In germline, CDR1 is DFQATT, CDR2 SNEGSKA (reference sequence). The CDR3 here is CSASQREETQYF. The CDR3 region has the DNA TGCAGTGCTAGCCAGCGAGAAGAGACCCAGTACTTC.

This clonotype was recorded only once. One junction end disagrees with the germline gene, perhaps due to a read error. The chain joins TRBV13 to TRBJ2-1; D is possibly TRBD1 (6 bases). Germline CDR1 is PRHDT and CDR2 is FYEKMQ (reference sequence). The CDR3 sequence is 16 residues long. For the CDR3, the DNA is TGTGTCAGCAGCTTATTTTTTGGGGGCAGCGACAATGAGCAGTTCTTC. Translated: CVSSLFFGGSDNEQFF.